One and the same sample provided the 15 T cell receptor beta chains below, sequenced in a study of T cell responses to AZD1222 COVID-19 vaccine. TCRdb's copy holds only in-frame clones and misses some; the assay was immunoSEQ multiplex PCR. The table has some 150,000 clones, approximately 89% seen once; the top ten hold around 1.5%. The material was peripheral blood, obtained 28 days after the second AZD1222 dose. Source of these receptors: an adult who received the AZD1222 COVID-19 vaccine.

The chain carries TRBV6-1 and TRBJ2-3, with TRBD2 identical over 14 bases. This CDR3 spans 17 amino acids. Germline V gene lookup returns CDR1 MNHNS and CDR2 SASEGT. V lost 4 bases to trimming and J lost 3 bases; unmatched junction nucleotides: 6. CDR3 sequence: CASSGGLAGVGTDTQYF. In DNA, the CDR3 is TGTGCCAGCAGTGGGGGACTAGCGGGAGTGGGAACAGATACGCAGTATTTT.

The chain carries TRBV24-1 and TRBJ2-3; TRBD2 matches 9 bases. The length of the CDR3 is 13 residues. The germline V gene encodes CDR1 KGHDR and CDR2 SFDVKD. V dropped 10 bases and J dropped 3; count of bases not matched to a gene: 4. CDR3 coding DNA: TGTGCCACAGGTAGCGGGAGTACAGATACGCAGTATTTT. Amino acid sequence: CATGSGSTDTQYF.

The chain combines TRBV4-3 with TRBJ1-2; D perhaps matches TRBD1 (5 bases). The CDR3 consists of 15 residues. Trimming took off 4 bases at V and 4 bases at J, with 16 bases between the two ends. Germline values: CDR1 LGHNA, CDR2 YSLEER. The CDR3 is CASSPRDVGGYGYTF. CDR3 coding DNA: TGCGCCAGCAGCCCGAGGGATGTCGGGGGCTATGGCTACACCTTC.

The chain combines TRBV18 with TRBJ1-6; TRBD1 agrees at 9 bases. Losses at the gene ends were 3 bases for V and 7 bases for J; bases not matched to a gene: 7. The CDR3 covers 16 residues. Germline-derived CDR1 and CDR2 are KGHSH and LQKENI. The chain's CDR3 is CASSPTTGTGNSPLHF. The CDR3 bases are TGTGCCAGCTCACCGACAACCGGGACAGGGAATTCACCCCTCCACTTT. The full variable domain, rest sourced from reference TRBV18 and TRBJ1-6, is NAGVMQNPRHLVRRRGQEARLRCSPMKGHSHVYWYRQLPEEGLKFMVYLQKENIIDESGMPKERFSAEFPKEGPSILRIQQVVRGDSAAYFCASSPTTGTGNSPLHFGNGTRLTVT.

This clone was found a few times. CDR3 nucleotides: TGTGCCAGCAGCTTAAGGGGTAGAAAGAGTCAGCCCCAGCATTTT. It translates to CASSLRGRKSQPQHF. The chain combines TRBV7-3 with TRBJ1-5; no firm D call. V lost 1 base and J lost 6, with 13 bases in between. The germline V gene encodes CDR1 SGHTA and CDR2 FQGTGA. CDR3 size: 15 residues.

The chain combines TRBV7-8 with TRBJ1-2; 7 bases align to TRBD1. Germline values: CDR1 SGHVS, CDR2 FQNEAQ. This CDR3 is built from 13 residues. With 8 bases clipped from V and 0 bases from J, the junction kept 3 bases outside the gene matches. The CDR3 bases are TGTGCCAGCCAGGGGGGGCCTAACTATGGCTACACCTTC. Amino acids: CASQGGPNYGYTF.

The genes are TRBV4-3 and TRBJ1-5, with TRBD1 matching 8 bases. CDR3 length equals 19 residues. CDR1 LGHNA and CDR2 YSLEER come from the germline V gene. V trimming: 0 bases; J trimming: 0 bases; junction bases outside the gene matches: 10. CDR3 protein: CASSQDPSRGPDSNQPQHF. In DNA form, the CDR3 reads TGCGCCAGCAGCCAAGATCCCAGCAGGGGGCCCGATAGCAATCAGCCCCAGCATTTT.

The chain recombines TRBV5-1 with TRBJ1-4; no clear D. CDR1 SGHRS and CDR2 YFSETQ come from the germline V gene. The CDR3 has 14 residues. V was trimmed by 0 bases and J by 4 bases, leaving 7 bases between them. CDR3 nucleotide sequence: TGCGCCAGCAGCTTGGGGACCGATAATGAAAAACTGTTTTTT. Its translation is CASSLGTDNEKLFF.

The chain combines TRBV19 with TRBJ1-4; no clear D. Trimming pared 3 bases from V and 3 bases from J, leaving 2 bases between. This CDR3 has 12 residues. CDR1 LNHDA and CDR2 SQIVND come from the germline V gene (reference sequence). CDR3 sequence (DNA): TGTGCCAGTAGTATTCCTAATGAAAAACTGTTTTTT. Encoded protein: CASSIPNEKLFF.

This sequence joins TRBV7-3 and TRBJ1-1, with unresolved D. The CDR3 covers 14 residues. The V gene lost 1 base and the J gene lost 9 bases, with 15 bases spanning the gap. The V gene's germline CDR1 is SGHTA and CDR2 FQGTGA. The CDR3 region is CASSLNGDGPKAFF. CDR3 bases: TGTGCCAGCAGCTTAAACGGAGACGGGCCAAAAGCTTTCTTT.

The chain recombines TRBV24-1 with TRBJ1-2; D possibly corresponds to TRBD1 (5 bases). Trimming pared 3 bases from V and 6 bases from J, leaving 25 bases between. CDR3 length equals 18 residues. CDR1 and CDR2 from the germline V gene are KGHDR and SFDVKD. The chain's CDR3 is CATSDGDSRPLRADGYTF. CDR3 DNA: TGTGCCACCAGTGATGGGGACTCTCGTCCCCTTCGGGCCGATGGCTACACCTTC.

The chain has TRBV27 and TRBJ2-1; D uncertain. With 4 bases removed from V and 0 bases from J, the gap between germline ends came to 10 bases. Germline V CDR1 and CDR2: MNHEY, SMNVEV (reference sequence). The CDR3 is 15 amino acids. DNA of the CDR3: TGTGCCAGCAGTTCCTCCTCGAGCTCCTACAATGAGCAGTTCTTC. It encodes CASSSSSSSYNEQFF.

The V gene is TRBV6-5, the J gene TRBJ2-2, with 7 bases that match TRBD1. The CDR3 consists of 14 residues. With 6 bases clipped from V and 6 bases from J, the junction kept 7 bases outside the gene matches. CDR1 and CDR2 (germline): MNHEY, SVGAGI. DNA of the CDR3: TGTGCCAGCAGGAGAGACAGGGAACCCGGGGAGCTGTTTTTT. It yields the protein CASRRDREPGELFF.

The CDR3 region is CASSATPGVAGGIASAQYF. In DNA form, the CDR3 reads TGCGCCAGCAGCGCGACCCCAGGGGTAGCGGGAGGCATTGCGAGTGCGCAGTATTTT. V gene TRBV5-1 combines with J gene TRBJ2-3; 10 nucleotides align to TRBD2. The CDR3 runs 19 residues. V shed 4 bases, J shed 10 bases, and the junction held 24 bases outside the gene matches. Germline assignment: CDR1 SGHRS and CDR2 YFSETQ.

The chain recombines TRBV28 with TRBJ1-5; weak D call: TRBD1 (5 bases). Per the germline V gene, CDR1 is MDHEN and CDR2 is SYDVKM. This CDR3 region has 15 residues. The V and J ends lost 8 bases and 5 bases respectively, with 19 bases between them. Written as DNA, the CDR3 is TGTGCCAGCTCATCCACCGGGAGGGGATATCAGCCCCAGCATTTT. Protein product: CASSSTGRGYQPQHF.